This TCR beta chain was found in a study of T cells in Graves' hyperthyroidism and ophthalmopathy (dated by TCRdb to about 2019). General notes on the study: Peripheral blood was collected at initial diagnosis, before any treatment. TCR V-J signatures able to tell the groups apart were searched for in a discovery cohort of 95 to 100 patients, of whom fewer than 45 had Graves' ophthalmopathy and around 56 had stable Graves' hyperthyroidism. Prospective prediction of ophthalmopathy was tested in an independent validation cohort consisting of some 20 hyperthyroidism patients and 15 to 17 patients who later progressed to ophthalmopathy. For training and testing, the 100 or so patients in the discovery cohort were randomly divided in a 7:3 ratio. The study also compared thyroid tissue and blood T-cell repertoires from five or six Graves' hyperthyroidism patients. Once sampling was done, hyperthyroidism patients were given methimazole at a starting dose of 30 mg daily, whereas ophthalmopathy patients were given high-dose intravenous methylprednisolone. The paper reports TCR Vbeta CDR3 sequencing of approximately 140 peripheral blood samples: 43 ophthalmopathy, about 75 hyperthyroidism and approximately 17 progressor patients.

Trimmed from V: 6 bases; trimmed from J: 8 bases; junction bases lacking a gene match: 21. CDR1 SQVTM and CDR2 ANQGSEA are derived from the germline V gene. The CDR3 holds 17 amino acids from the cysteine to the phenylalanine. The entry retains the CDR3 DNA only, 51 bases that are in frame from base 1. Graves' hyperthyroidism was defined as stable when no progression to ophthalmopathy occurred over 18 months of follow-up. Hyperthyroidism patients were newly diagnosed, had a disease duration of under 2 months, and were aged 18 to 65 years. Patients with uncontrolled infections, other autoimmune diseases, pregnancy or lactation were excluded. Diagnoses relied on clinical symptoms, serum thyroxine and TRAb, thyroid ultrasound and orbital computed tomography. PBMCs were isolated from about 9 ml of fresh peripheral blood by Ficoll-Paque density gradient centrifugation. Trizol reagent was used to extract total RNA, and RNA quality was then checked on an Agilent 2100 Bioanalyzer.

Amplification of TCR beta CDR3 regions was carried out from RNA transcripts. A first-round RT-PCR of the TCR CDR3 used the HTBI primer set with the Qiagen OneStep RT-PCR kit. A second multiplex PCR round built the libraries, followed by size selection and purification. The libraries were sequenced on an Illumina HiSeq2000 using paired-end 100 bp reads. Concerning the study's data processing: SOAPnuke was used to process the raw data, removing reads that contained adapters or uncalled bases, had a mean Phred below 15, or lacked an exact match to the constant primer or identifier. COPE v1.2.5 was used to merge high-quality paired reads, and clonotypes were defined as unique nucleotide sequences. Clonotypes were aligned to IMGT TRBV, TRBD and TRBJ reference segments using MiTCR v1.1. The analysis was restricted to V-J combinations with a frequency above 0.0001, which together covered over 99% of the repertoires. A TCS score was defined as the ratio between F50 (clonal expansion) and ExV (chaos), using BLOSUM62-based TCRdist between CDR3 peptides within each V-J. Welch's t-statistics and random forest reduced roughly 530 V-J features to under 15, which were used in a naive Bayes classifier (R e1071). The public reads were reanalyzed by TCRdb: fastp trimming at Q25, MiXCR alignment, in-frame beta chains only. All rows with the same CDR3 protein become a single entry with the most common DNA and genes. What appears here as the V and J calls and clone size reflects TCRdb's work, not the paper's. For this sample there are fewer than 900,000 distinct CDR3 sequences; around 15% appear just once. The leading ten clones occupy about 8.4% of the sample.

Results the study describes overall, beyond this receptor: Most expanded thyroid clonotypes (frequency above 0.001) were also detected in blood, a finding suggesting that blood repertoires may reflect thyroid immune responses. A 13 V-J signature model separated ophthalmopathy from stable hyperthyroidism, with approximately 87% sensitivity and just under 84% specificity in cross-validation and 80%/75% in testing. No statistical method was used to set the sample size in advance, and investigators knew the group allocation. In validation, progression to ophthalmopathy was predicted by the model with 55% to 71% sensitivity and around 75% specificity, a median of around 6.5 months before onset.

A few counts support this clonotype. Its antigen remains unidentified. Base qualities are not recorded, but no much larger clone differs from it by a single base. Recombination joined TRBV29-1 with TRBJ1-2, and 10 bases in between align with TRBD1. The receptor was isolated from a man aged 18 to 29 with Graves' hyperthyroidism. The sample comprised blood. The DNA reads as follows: TGCAGCGTCTTCCCGGGACAGGGGAACTCAATTTATGGGGGCTACACCTTC. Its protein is CSVFPGQGNSIYGGYTF. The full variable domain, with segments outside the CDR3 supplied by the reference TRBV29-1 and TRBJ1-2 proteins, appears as SAVISQKPSRDICQRGTSLTIQCQVDSQVTMMFWYRQQPGQSLTLIATANQGSEATYESGFVIDKFPISRPNLTFSTLTVSNMSPEDSSIYLCSVFPGQGNSIYGGYTFGSGTRLTVV.